Reported below is one TCR beta chain. The data are from a study of blood T cell repertoires in COVID-19. The V gene lost 7 bases and the J gene lost 1 base, with 14 bases spanning the gap. The CDR3 runs 15 residues. The germline V gene encodes CDR1 LGHDT and CDR2 YNNKEL (reference sequence). Method: immunoSEQ multiplex PCR; TCRdb's copy keeps in-frame clones and lacks some. The table includes 200,000 to 250,000 clones, roughly 86% detected once. The receptor was isolated from a man aged 18-30 years with acute COVID-19. The sequencing input was PBMCs or T cells enriched from blood (not recorded which). The rearrangement uses TRBV3-1 (or the pseudogene TRBV3-2) and TRBJ1-3, with a possible D match to TRBD1 (5 bases). CDR3 DNA: TGTGCCAGCACCAAGATGACAGTATCTGGAAACACCATATATTTT. It specifies CASTKMTVSGNTIYF.